A single sample gave rise to the 30 T cell receptor beta chains below, sequenced in a study of blood T cell repertoires in COVID-19. The assay was immunoSEQ multiplex PCR, and TCRdb's table has in-frame clones only and misses some. The sample consists of fewer than 700,000 clones, roughly nine tenths of them appearing once. The sequenced sample was peripheral blood. These receptors all come from a woman aged 45-60 years with COVID-19, enrolled during active disease.

The V call is TRBV19, the J call TRBJ1-2; weak D call: TRBD1 (6 bases). The ends were cut back, 6 bases at V and 0 bases at J, with 14 bases in the middle. The CDR3 length is 15 residues. The germline gives CDR1 LNHDA, CDR2 SQIVND (reference sequence). The DNA of the CDR3 is TGTGCCAGTAGAAAGGGGGACCCCACTAACTATGGCTACACCTTC. Translation gives CASRKGDPTNYGYTF.

This clone was detected a few times. The chain couples TRBV19 to TRBJ2-2, with D possibly TRBD2 on 5 matching bases. Germline lookup yields CDR1 LNHDA and CDR2 SQIVND (reference sequence). V shed 4 bases and J shed 0 bases, with 6 bases lying between them. The CDR3 length is 14 residues. In DNA, the CDR3 is TGTGCCAGTAGTAGAGCGGCGAACACCGGGGAGCTGTTTTTT. It translates to CASSRAANTGELFF. The whole variable domain, remainder taken from reference TRBV19 and TRBJ2-2, is DGGITQSPKYLFRKEGQNVTLSCEQNLNHDAMYWYRQDPGQGLRLIYYSQIVNDFQKGDIAEGYSVSREKKESFPLTVTSAQKNPTAFYLCASSRAANTGELFFGEGSRLTVL.

This chain uses TRBV5-4 with TRBJ1-1, with D possibly TRBD1 on 6 matching bases. CDR3 length: 15 residues. The ends were cut back, 4 bases at V and 0 bases at J, with 13 bases in the middle. Germline V lookup: CDR1 SGHNT, CDR2 YYREEE (reference sequence). The DNA of the CDR3 is TGTGCCAGCAGCCACGGGGGGGGCCTGAACACTGAAGCTTTCTTT. This translates into CASSHGGGLNTEAFF.

The CDR3 sequence: CSVAPRLSTDTQYF. CDR3 nucleotide sequence: TGCAGCGTTGCCCCCCGACTGAGCACAGATACGCAGTATTTT. The chain joins TRBV29-1 to TRBJ2-3; D gene uncertain. The CDR3 is 14 amino acids. Trimming cost V 4 bases and J 0 bases, with 11 bases left between them. The V gene's germline CDR1 is SQVTM and CDR2 ANQGSEA.

The chain joins TRBV2 to TRBJ2-2; 14 bases agree with TRBD2. V shed 7 bases, J shed 1 base, and the junction held 2 bases outside the gene matches. The CDR3 length is 16 residues. The germline V gene has CDR1 SNHLY and CDR2 FYNNEI. DNA of the CDR3: TGTGCCAGCAAAGGACTAGCGGGGGGGAACACCGGGGAGCTGTTTTTT. This encodes CASKGLAGGNTGELFF.

In its sample, this clone was seen once. The chain links TRBV9 to TRBJ1-2; possible D gene TRBD1, 6 bases. Germline values: CDR1 SGDLS, CDR2 YYNGEE. CDR3 length: 14 residues. Deletions cut 1 base from V and 6 bases from J, with 13 bases between. CDR3 in amino acids: CASSVLTGRDGYTF. For the CDR3, the DNA is TGTGCCAGCAGCGTACTGACAGGACGGGATGGCTACACCTTC.

V is TRBV6-4 and J is TRBJ1-2; no definite D call. This CDR3 contains 14 residues. Germline values: CDR1 MRHNA, CDR2 SNTAGT. Trimming removed 2 bases from V and 5 bases from J, with 12 bases in between. The CDR3 sequence: CASSDRGRWYGYTF. The CDR3, as DNA: TGTGCCAGCAGTGACCGAGGGAGGTGGTATGGCTACACCTTC.

The CDR3 coding sequence is TGTGCCAGCAGTGAATTGGGACAGGGGTATGAAAAACTGTTTTTT. Protein product: CASSELGQGYEKLFF. J is TRBJ1-4 and V is TRBV6-1; 10 nucleotides match TRBD1. Germline V CDR1 and CDR2: MNHNS, SASEGT. The CDR3 covers 15 residues. The V segment lost 2 bases and the J segment 6 bases; nucleotides outside the gene matches: 3.

This chain joins TRBV11-2 and TRBJ2-7; 8 bases are shared with TRBD1. Trimming took 3 bases from V and 5 from J; bases not matched to a gene: 6. This CDR3 comprises 14 residues. CDR1 and CDR2 (germline): SGHAT, FQNNGV. CDR3 coding DNA: TGTGCCAGCAGCTTTTGGCAGGGGGCGAACGAGCAGTACTTC. Translation gives CASSFWQGANEQYF.

This sequence joins TRBV3-1 (or the pseudogene TRBV3-2) and TRBJ1-4; 8 bases are shared with TRBD1. CDR3 length equals 15 residues. Losses at the gene ends were 0 bases for V and 7 bases for J; bases not matched to a gene: 4. CDR1 is LGHDT and CDR2 is YNNKEL in the germline V gene (reference sequence). Written as DNA, the CDR3 is TGTGCCAGCAGCCAAGATTTGGGGACAGGTGAAAAACTGTTTTTT. Translation gives CASSQDLGTGEKLFF.

V gene TRBV30 combines with J gene TRBJ1-2; D uncertain. CDR1 and CDR2 from the germline V gene are GTSNPN and SVGIG (reference sequence). CDR3 length: 13 amino acids. V shed 4 bases and J shed 7 bases, with 16 bases lying between them. The CDR3 nucleotides read TGTGCCTGGATCTCCCCCCGGGGAAGTGGCTACACCTTC. This encodes CAWISPRGSGYTF.

The chain couples TRBV20-1 to TRBJ2-5, with D possibly TRBD1 on 6 matching bases. CDR1 is DFQATT, CDR2 SNEGSKA, per germline (reference sequence). V lost 3 bases, J lost 0 bases, and 26 bases lay in between. This CDR3 has 19 amino acids. The CDR3 loop reads CSASTTGQRVSLYQETQYF. CDR3 DNA sequence: TGCAGTGCTAGTACAACCGGACAGAGGGTTTCCCTGTACCAAGAGACCCAGTACTTC.

The chain carries TRBV5-1 and TRBJ1-1; TRBD1 is a possible D gene (6 bases). Trimming stripped 3 bases from V and 5 bases from J, with 14 bases between. CDR3 size: 14 residues. Germline V lookup: CDR1 SGHRS, CDR2 YFSETQ. The CDR3 sequence is CASSSPEGVTEAFF. CDR3 DNA: TGCGCCAGCAGCTCCCCAGAGGGGGTAACTGAAGCTTTCTTT. Drawing the rest from reference TRBV5-1 and TRBJ1-1, the complete variable domain is KAGVTQTPRYLIKTRGQQVTLSCSPISGHRSVSWYQQTPGQGLQFLFEYFSETQRNKGNFPGRFSGRQFSNSRSEMNVSTLELGDSALYLCASSSPEGVTEAFFGQGTRLTVV.

The chain carries TRBV5-1 and TRBJ1-3; no definite D call. The germline V gene encodes CDR1 SGHRS and CDR2 YFSETQ. V lost 1 base and J 4 bases, leaving 15 bases between the germline ends. The CDR3 has 16 amino acids. The CDR3 DNA is TGCGCCAGCAGCTTGATAGGAGAGGGTGCGGGAAACACCATATATTTT. The encoded protein is CASSLIGEGAGNTIYF.

Only a few counts were recorded for this clone. The rearrangement links TRBV7-7 to TRBJ2-3; 9 nucleotides agree with TRBD1. The CDR3 sequence is 15 residues long. Germline trimming cut 5 bases from V and 4 bases from J; bases unmatched to any gene: 7. Germline lookup yields CDR1 SSHAT and CDR2 FNYEAQ (reference sequence). DNA of the CDR3: TGTGCCAGCAGCCAGGGACAGGGAAGAGCAGATACGCAGTATTTT. Translated, it gives CASSQGQGRADTQYF.

There are a few counts of this clone. The V gene is TRBV3-1 (or the pseudogene TRBV3-2), the J gene TRBJ1-1, with 7 bases aligning to TRBD1. V lost 5 bases and J lost 7; bases outside the gene matches: 10. The CDR3 consists of 14 residues. From germline, CDR1 is LGHDT and CDR2 YNNKEL (reference sequence). CDR3 nucleotides: TGTGCCAGCAGCTCGGGACAGCCGCTGGGTGAAGCTTTCTTT. It codes for CASSSGQPLGEAFF.

The chain couples TRBV7-2 to TRBJ1-5, with 7 bases matching TRBD1. The trim removed 5 bases at V and 3 bases at J, leaving 7 bases unmatched. In germline, CDR1 is SGHTA, CDR2 FQGNSA. The CDR3 spans 15 residues. CDR3 amino acids: CASSPWTGNNQPQHF. CDR3 nucleotides: TGTGCCAGCAGCCCCTGGACAGGAAACAATCAGCCCCAGCATTTT.

This clone was observed a handful of times. The genes are TRBV9 and TRBJ1-2; D remains unclear. In germline, CDR1 is SGDLS, CDR2 YYNGEE. The germline V and J ends were trimmed by 0 bases and 6 bases, with 21 bases remaining between them. The CDR3 has 17 residues. The CDR3 protein is CASSVGVVVPRGNGYTF. The CDR3 DNA reads TGTGCCAGCAGCGTAGGGGTGGTGGTACCTAGAGGGAATGGCTACACCTTC. Full variable domain (outside the CDR3, taken from reference TRBV9 and TRBJ1-2): DSGVTQTPKHLITATGQRVTLRCSPRSGDLSVYWYQQSLDQGLQFLIQYYNGEERAKGNILERFSAQQFPDLHSELNLSSLELGDSALYFCASSVGVVVPRGNGYTFGSGTRLTVV.

The J gene is TRBJ1-1, the V gene TRBV6-4; 8 bases line up with TRBD1. The CDR3 sequence is 14 residues long. The ends lost 4 bases at V and 2 bases at J; junction bases unmatched: 3. CDR1 MRHNA and CDR2 SNTAGT come from the germline V gene. CDR3 DNA sequence: TGTGCCAGCAGTGTAGGACAGGGAAACACTGAAGCTTTCTTT. Translated: CASSVGQGNTEAFF.

The chain joins TRBV9 to TRBJ2-6; the match to TRBD1 covers 10 bases. V lost 4 bases and J lost 3; bases outside the gene matches: 7. The CDR3 has 17 amino acids. Germline CDR1 SGDLS, CDR2 YYNGEE. CDR3: CASSPRQGALGANVLTF. CDR3 DNA sequence: TGTGCCAGCAGCCCAAGACAGGGGGCGCTTGGGGCCAACGTCCTGACTTTC.

This chain links TRBV19 with TRBJ2-7; D is possibly TRBD1 (7 bases). Trimming removed 10 bases at V and 2 bases at J, with 18 bases between. CDR3 size: 14 residues. Germline V gene data show CDR1 as LNHDA and CDR2 as SQIVND (reference sequence). The CDR3 DNA follows: TGTGCCACGGGGGCCCAGGGGGGCCCCTACGAGCAGTACTTC. It is translated as CATGAQGGPYEQYF.

The V call is TRBV4-2, the J call TRBJ2-7; 9 bases map to TRBD2. J was trimmed by 0 bases and V by 1 base; bases with no gene match: 1. The CDR3 contains 15 residues. Germline lookup yields CDR1 LGHNA and CDR2 YNFKEQ. The DNA for the CDR3 is TGTGCCAGCAGCCAAGCTAGCGGGGTCTCCTACGAGCAGTACTTC. This gives the protein CASSQASGVSYEQYF.

The table lists this clone with many counts. The sample contains more than one DNA sequence encoding this CDR3. CDR3 protein: CASSSDPSYGYTF. CDR3 bases: TGTGCCAGCAGTTCCGATCCGAGCTATGGCTACACCTTC. The chain uses TRBV6-5 and TRBJ1-2; D is ambiguous. The ends were cut back, 4 bases at V and 4 bases at J, with 10 bases in the middle. The germline CDR1 and CDR2 sequences are MNHEY and SVGAGI. The CDR3 extends over 13 amino acids.

The rearrangement links TRBV7-9 to TRBJ1-6; 7 nucleotides agree with TRBD1. Germline CDR1 is SEHNR and CDR2 is FQNEAQ (reference sequence). The CDR3 length is 17 residues. Losses at the gene ends were 0 bases for V and 10 bases for J; bases not matched to a gene: 12. CDR3 amino acids: CASSLASDRAAVSPLHF. The CDR3, as DNA: TGTGCCAGCAGCTTAGCTTCTGACAGGGCTGCAGTCTCACCCCTCCACTTT.

The chain couples TRBV27 to TRBJ2-3, with D perhaps TRBD2 (7 bases). Germline-derived CDR1 and CDR2 are MNHEY and SMNVEV (reference sequence). V lost 6 bases to trimming and J lost 0 bases, with 13 bases between them. CDR3 length: 15 residues. The CDR3 loop reads CASSRGGRSTDTQYF. In DNA, the CDR3 is TGTGCCAGCAGCAGGGGAGGGAGGAGCACAGATACGCAGTATTTT.

The DNA for the CDR3 is TGTGCCAGCAGTTCCCGTCCCCCAGACGAGCAGTACTTC. Translation gives CASSSRPPDEQYF. V usage is TRBV12-3 or TRBV12-4 and J usage is TRBJ2-7; D unclear. V shed 4 bases and J shed 5 bases, with 12 bases lying between them. The CDR3 is 13 residues long.

This chain connects TRBV7-9 to TRBJ1-1; 8 bases match TRBD1. Per the germline V gene, CDR1 is SEHNR and CDR2 is FQNEAQ (reference sequence). Germline trimming cut 4 bases from V and 8 bases from J; bases unmatched to any gene: 3. This CDR3 has 12 amino acids. DNA for the CDR3: TGTGCCAGCAGCTACCGGGACAGGGAAGCTTTCTTT. The encoded protein is CASSYRDREAFF. Combining the CDR3 with reference TRBV7-9 and TRBJ1-1 gives the whole variable domain DTGVSQNPRHKITKRGQNVTFRCDPISEHNRLYWYRQTLGQGPEFLTYFQNEAQLEKSRLLSDRFSAERPKGSFSTLEIQRTEQGDSAMYLCASSYRDREAFFGQGTRLTVV.

The chain couples TRBV24-1 to TRBJ2-1, with D maybe TRBD2 (5 bases). The CDR3 contains 12 residues. V shed 9 bases and J shed 8 bases, with 13 bases lying between them. CDR1 KGHDR and CDR2 SFDVKD come from the germline V gene. The CDR3 is CATGRLRDEQFF. CDR3 coding DNA: TGTGCCACCGGGCGGTTGAGGGATGAGCAGTTCTTC.

This clone is a singleton in its sample. V is TRBV18 and J is TRBJ2-1; 7 positions agree with TRBD1. Germline trimming cut 0 bases from V and 5 bases from J; bases unmatched to any gene: 7. The CDR3 consists of 16 residues. CDR1 and CDR2 from the germline V gene are KGHSH and LQKENI. The CDR3 region is CASSPPLGQSHNEQFF. CDR3 nucleotides: TGTGCCAGCTCACCACCATTGGGACAGTCCCACAATGAGCAGTTCTTC.

This rearrangement joins TRBV10-1 to TRBJ1-2, with a tentative D call TRBD1 (6 bases). The V end was cut by 5 bases, the J end by 5 bases, with 15 bases between. Germline assignment: CDR1 WNHNN and CDR2 SYGVQD (reference sequence). The CDR3 is 14 amino acids. The CDR3 nucleotides are TGCGCCAGCAGTCCTTCGGGACAAGAATATGGCTACACCTTC. This sequence encodes CASSPSGQEYGYTF.